This T cell receptor (beta chain) was observed in a study of blood T cells in healthy people across ages. It was with a sample-barcoded 5' primer and a J-beta primer mix that a second PCR of roughly 6 to 12 cycles was run. Each CDR3 protein is one row after TCRdb ran MiXCR on the 5' RACE reads. The profile shows hundreds of thousands of distinct CDR3 sequences, roughly 44% of them singletons. This clonotype was detected once. The ends were cut back, 4 bases at V and 2 bases at J, with 14 bases in the middle. The CDR3 contains 16 residues. Germline V gene sequence: CDR1 LGHDT, CDR2 YNNKEL (reference sequence).

This chain uses TRBV3-1 with TRBJ1-4; D may be TRBD1 (5 bases). This clonotype originated in a man between 60 and 75 years old in good health. What was sequenced was blood. CDR3 nucleotides: TGTGCCAGCAGCCCTTCGGGGGTCTGGACTAATGAAAAACTGTTTTTT. Translating gives CASSPSGVWTNEKLFF.